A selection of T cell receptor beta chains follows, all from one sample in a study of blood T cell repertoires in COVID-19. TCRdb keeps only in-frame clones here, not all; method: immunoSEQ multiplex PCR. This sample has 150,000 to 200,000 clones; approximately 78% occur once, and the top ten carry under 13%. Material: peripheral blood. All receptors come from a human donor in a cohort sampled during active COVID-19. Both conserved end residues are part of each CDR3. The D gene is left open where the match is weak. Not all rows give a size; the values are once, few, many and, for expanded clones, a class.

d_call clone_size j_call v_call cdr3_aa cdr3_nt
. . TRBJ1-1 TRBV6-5 CASRYAARGRTEAFF TGTGCCAGCAGGTACGCCGCCCGGGGTCGCACTGAAGCTTTCTTT
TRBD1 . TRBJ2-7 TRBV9 CASSVGTGGSYEQYF TGTGCCAGCAGCGTAGGGACAGGGGGTTCCTACGAGCAGTACTTC
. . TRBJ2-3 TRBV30 CAWTSDFSTQYF TGTGCCTGGACCTCGGACTTTTCTACGCAGTATTTT
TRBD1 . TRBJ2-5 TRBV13 CASSLGDRGRETQYF TGTGCCAGCAGCTTAGGTGACAGGGGGCGAGAGACCCAGTACTTC
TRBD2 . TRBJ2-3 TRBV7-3 CASSLSSGSTDTQYF TGTGCCAGCAGCTTATCTAGCGGGAGCACAGATACGCAGTATTTT
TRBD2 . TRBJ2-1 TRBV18 CASSPRLAENEQFF TGTGCCAGCTCACCACGACTAGCGGAAAATGAGCAGTTCTTC
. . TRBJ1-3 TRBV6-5 CASNNGDSGNTIYF TGTGCCAGCAACAACGGGGACTCTGGAAACACCATATATTTT
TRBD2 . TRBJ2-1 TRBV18 CASSSSAGEYNEQFF TGTGCCAGCTCCAGTTCAGCGGGAGAGTACAATGAGCAGTTCTTC
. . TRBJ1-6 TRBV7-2 CASSLVQGMGNSPLHF TGTGCCAGCAGCTTAGTTCAGGGGATGGGTAATTCACCCCTCCACTTT
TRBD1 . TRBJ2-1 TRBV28 CASSPRRTGWGHEQFF TGTGCCAGCAGTCCCCGACGGACAGGGTGGGGGCATGAGCAGTTCTTC
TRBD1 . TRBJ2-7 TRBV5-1 CASSARQGNYEQYF TGCGCCAGCAGCGCTAGACAGGGGAATTACGAGCAGTACTTC
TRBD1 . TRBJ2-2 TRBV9 CASSGDRGRTGELFF TGTGCCAGCAGCGGGGACAGGGGAAGGACCGGGGAGCTGTTTTTT
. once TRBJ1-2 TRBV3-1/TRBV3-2 CASSQAGSGYGYTF TGTGCCAGCAGCCAAGCAGGGTCGGGCTATGGCTACACCTTC
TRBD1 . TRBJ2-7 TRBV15 CATSNPPDRATFEQYF TGTGCCACCAGCAACCCTCCGGACAGGGCCACCTTCGAGCAGTACTTC
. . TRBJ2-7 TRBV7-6 CASSDFTKRTQYF TGTGCCAGCAGCGATTTTACTAAACGAACGCAGTACTTC
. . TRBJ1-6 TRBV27 CASSFSSSYNSPLHF TGTGCCAGCAGTTTCTCCAGCTCCTATAATTCACCCCTCCACTTT
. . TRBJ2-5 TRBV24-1 CATSDLKAGQETQYF TGTGCCACCAGTGATTTAAAAGCAGGTCAAGAGACCCAGTACTTC
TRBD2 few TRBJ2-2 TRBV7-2 CASSLTRGSGGNTGELFF TGTGCCAGCAGCTTAACTAGGGGTTCGGGGGGGAACACCGGGGAGCTGTTTTTT